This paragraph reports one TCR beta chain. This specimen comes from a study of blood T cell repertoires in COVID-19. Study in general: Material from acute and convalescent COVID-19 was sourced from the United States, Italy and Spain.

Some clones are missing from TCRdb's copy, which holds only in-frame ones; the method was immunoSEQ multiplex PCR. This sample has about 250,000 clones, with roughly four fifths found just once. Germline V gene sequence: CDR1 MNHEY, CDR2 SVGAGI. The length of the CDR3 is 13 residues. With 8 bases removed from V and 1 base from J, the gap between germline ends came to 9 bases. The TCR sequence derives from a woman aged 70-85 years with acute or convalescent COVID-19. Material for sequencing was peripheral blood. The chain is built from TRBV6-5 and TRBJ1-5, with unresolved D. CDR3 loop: CASELYSNQPQHF. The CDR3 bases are TGTGCCAGCGAACTGTACAGCAATCAGCCCCAGCATTTT.